Below are 3 T cell receptor beta chains sequenced from a single sample in a study of CD8+ T cells in alopecia areata (dated by TCRdb to the late 2010s). The sample's time point label is to be understood as: 24 weeks on oral tofacitinib. Read against the paper, the sample's treatment or condition label means: oral pan-JAK inhibitor, 5-10 mg twice daily. Library preparation was by the immunoSEQ multiplex PCR assay. For TCR sequencing, RNA was extracted from every sample and reverse transcribed into cDNA to serve as template. The table comes from immuneACCESS by way of TCRdb, which keeps in-frame sequences with V and J called. Part of the clones is missing from these tables; in studies checked, under half for an unresolved V gene and the rest for unknown reasons. For this sample there are over 150,000 clones; approximately 57% appear just once. Of the sample, approximately 15% is held by the ten largest clones.

Sample: CD4+ T cells sorted from blood, taken at week 24, from a patient treated with tofacitinib. The receptors shown here come from a human donor with alopecia areata.

The chain carries TRBV4-2 and TRBJ2-5; D gene unclear. The CDR3 loop spans 16 amino acids. CDR1 is LGHNA, CDR2 YNFKEQ, per germline. Trimming stripped 0 bases from V and 2 bases from J, with 13 bases between. CDR3 in DNA: TGTGCCAGCAGCCAAGATAGACCAGGACCTCAAGAGACCCAGTACTTC. Encoded protein: CASSQDRPGPQETQYF.

The chain couples TRBV29-1 to TRBJ2-1; D may be TRBD2 (5 bases). V lost 6 bases and J lost 2, with 8 bases in between. The CDR3 runs to 12 residues. CDR1 and CDR2 (germline): SQVTM, ANQGSEA. The DNA of the CDR3 is TGCAGCGTCCTTAGCGCCTACAATGAGCAGTTCTTC. Its translation is CSVLSAYNEQFF.

The chain combines TRBV10-3 with TRBJ2-5; D ambiguous. V was cut by 10 bases and J by 2 bases, with 23 bases left in between. The CDR3 has 16 amino acids. Germline V gene data show CDR1 as ENHRY and CDR2 as SYGVKD. CDR3 sequence reads: CANSPTQTNGQETQYF. CDR3 coding DNA: TGTGCCAACTCACCGACCCAAACGAACGGACAAGAGACCCAGTACTTC.